A single sample gave rise to the 26 T cell receptor beta chains below, sequenced in a study of CD8 T cells in ankylosing spondylitis. TCRdb itself ran the 5' RACE reads through MiXCR, one entry per CDR3 protein. Among about 160,000 distinct CDR3 sequences listed, around 17% were seen once. Sequencing was carried out using blood, either unsorted or a sorted T cell fraction (not recorded which). The receptors come from a male donor with ankylosing spondylitis or in good health (not recorded which).

This clonotype has ten or more counts. The chain uses TRBV7-9 and TRBJ1-4; no clear D gene. The CDR3 has 13 amino acids. V was shortened by 1 base and J by 6 bases, with 6 bases between the two germline ends. In germline, CDR1 is SEHNR, CDR2 FQNEAQ (reference sequence). The CDR3 nucleotides read TGTGCCAGCAGCTTAGGCCCAGATGAAAAACTGTTTTTT. Translation gives CASSLGPDEKLFF.

The rearrangement uses TRBV20-1 and TRBJ2-1; D is uncertain. Germline CDR1 and CDR2: DFQATT and SNEGSKA (reference sequence). V lost 3 bases and J lost 0, with 9 bases in between. CDR3 length equals 14 residues. The CDR3 here is CSARYRNSYNEQFF. The CDR3 coding sequence is TGCAGTGCTAGGTACCGTAACTCCTACAATGAGCAGTTCTTC.

This clonotype has only a few counts. The rearrangement uses TRBV2 and TRBJ1-5; a possible D gene is TRBD1 (5 bases). Germline V gives CDR1 SNHLY, CDR2 FYNNEI. This CDR3 is built from 14 residues. Trimming removed 2 bases at V and 5 bases at J, with 10 bases between. The CDR3: CASSEQGGDQPQHF. The CDR3 nucleotides read TGTGCCAGCAGTGAACAGGGAGGGGATCAGCCCCAGCATTTT.

This clonotype was counted only a few times. This sequence joins TRBV7-3 and TRBJ2-7; the D is unclear. The CDR3 extends over 12 amino acids. The germline V gene encodes CDR1 SGHTA and CDR2 FQGTGA. V was clipped by 2 bases and J by 12 bases, with 14 bases between them. CDR3 region: CASSLDFGPWYF. CDR3 nucleotide sequence: TGTGCCAGCAGCTTAGATTTCGGTCCCTGGTACTTC. Full variable domain (outside the CDR3, taken from reference TRBV7-3 and TRBJ2-7): GAGVSQTPSNKVTEKGKYVELRCDPISGHTALYWYRQSLGQGPEFLIYFQGTGAADDSGLPNDRFFAVRPEGSVSTLKIQRTERGDSAVYLCASSLDFGPWYFGPGTRLTVT.

There are a few counts of this clonotype. The rearrangement uses TRBV29-1 and TRBJ2-3, with TRBD2 identical over 15 bases. J lost 10 bases, V lost 6 bases, and 11 bases had no gene match. The length of the CDR3 is 15 residues. Germline V gene data show CDR1 as SQVTM and CDR2 as ANQGSEA. This CDR3 reads CSVTGLAGGSSSQYF. The CDR3 nucleotides are TGCAGCGTCACCGGACTAGCGGGAGGGTCCAGTTCGCAGTATTTT.

The CDR3, as DNA: TGTGCCAGCAGCCGCTTGTCCGGGGAGCTGTTTTTT. Its translation: CASSRLSGELFF. J is TRBJ2-2 and V is TRBV6-5, with D unclear. The length of the CDR3 is 12 residues. Germline CDR1 MNHEY, CDR2 SVGAGI. V was cut by 6 bases and J by 6 bases, with 8 bases left in between.

This clonotype was counted a few times. The CDR3: CASSQDRGTSGRYEQYF. In DNA form, the CDR3 reads TGCGCCAGCAGCCAAGATAGAGGGACTAGCGGGCGCTACGAGCAGTACTTC. This chain joins TRBV4-1 and TRBJ2-7; 12 bases agree with TRBD2. The germline gives CDR1 MGHRA, CDR2 YSYEKL. The V and J ends lost 0 bases and 3 bases, in that order; junction bases with no gene match: 6. The CDR3 covers 17 residues.

There are many counts of this clonotype. This chain joins TRBV18 and TRBJ1-1; TRBD1 is a possible D gene (5 bases). This CDR3 region has 18 residues. V lost 3 bases, J lost 6 bases, and 26 bases lay in between. Germline-derived CDR1 and CDR2 are KGHSH and LQKENI. The CDR3 here is CASSPTTIFGAGDAEAFF. The CDR3 nucleotides read TGTGCCAGCTCACCTACCACGATCTTTGGGGCGGGGGACGCTGAAGCTTTCTTT.

The chain links TRBV10-2 to TRBJ2-3; the D gene is possibly TRBD2 (5 bases). Per germline, CDR1 WSHSY and CDR2 SAAADI. V was shortened by 0 bases and J by 0 bases, with 7 bases between the two germline ends. The CDR3 is made up of 15 amino acids. This CDR3 reads CASSESEGSTDTQYF. Written as DNA, the CDR3 is TGCGCCAGCAGTGAGTCCGAGGGAAGCACAGATACGCAGTATTTT.

The chain employs TRBV27 and TRBJ1-4; 9 bases map to TRBD1. The germline V gene encodes CDR1 MNHEY and CDR2 SMNVEV (reference sequence). The CDR3 extends over 16 amino acids. J lost 1 base, V lost 4 bases, and 4 bases had no gene match. CDR3 amino acids: CASSWTGEQTNEKLFF. DNA for the CDR3: TGTGCCAGCAGTTGGACAGGGGAGCAAACTAATGAAAAACTGTTTTTT. Complete variable domain (other parts from reference TRBV27 and TRBJ1-4): EAQVTQNPRYLITVTGKKLTVTCSQNMNHEYMSWYRQDPGLGLRQIYYSMNVEVTDKGDVPEGYKVSRKEKRNFPLILESPSPNQTSLYFCASSWTGEQTNEKLFFGSGTQLSVL.

At least ten counts were recorded for this clonotype. The gene calls are TRBV5-5 and TRBJ1-1; D gene ambiguous. From germline, CDR1 is SGHKS and CDR2 YYEKEE (reference sequence). CDR3 size: 14 residues. V lost 0 bases and J lost 0, with 6 bases in between. For the CDR3, the DNA is TGTGCCAGCAGCTTGGAGGGATTGAACACTGAAGCTTTCTTT. Translating it yields CASSLEGLNTEAFF.

This clonotype was seen a few times. This chain connects TRBV13 to TRBJ1-2; no clear D. V was pared by 11 bases and J by 7 bases, with 26 bases between. Per the germline V gene, CDR1 is PRHDT and CDR2 is FYEKMQ (reference sequence). The CDR3 totals 15 residues. The CDR3 protein is CAAKAGRTEYSGYTF. The CDR3, as DNA: TGTGCCGCGAAAGCGGGAAGGACCGAGTATTCTGGCTACACCTTC.

A single count supports this clonotype. The rearrangement uses TRBV4-1 and TRBJ2-7; possibly TRBD2 for D (6 bases). Trimming left V 5 bases short and J 0 bases short, with 11 bases between. The length of the CDR3 is 14 residues. Germline V gene sequence: CDR1 MGHRA, CDR2 YSYEKL. CDR3 loop: CASSSRGFSYEQYF. The DNA for the CDR3 is TGCGCCAGCAGCTCCCGGGGGTTCTCCTACGAGCAGTACTTC.

The chain couples TRBV5-1 to TRBJ2-7, with TRBD1 identical over 7 bases. The CDR3 extends over 15 amino acids. Germline-derived CDR1 and CDR2 are SGHRS and YFSETQ. V was pared by 1 base and J by 1 base, with 5 bases of the junction left unmatched. CDR3 residues: CASSLIGQASYEQYF. The CDR3 DNA follows: TGCGCCAGCAGCTTGATCGGACAGGCATCCTACGAGCAGTACTTC.

In its sample, this clonotype was seen many times. The J gene is TRBJ2-5, the V gene TRBV6-5; unclear D gene. Germline CDR1 reads MNHEY; CDR2 reads SVGAGI. V lost 3 bases and J lost 4, with 12 bases in between. This CDR3 is 14 amino acids long. The CDR3 DNA follows: TGTGCCAGCAGTTATAAAAGTTTTGTAGAGACCCAGTACTTC. Protein sequence: CASSYKSFVETQYF.

This clonotype was counted at least ten times. The chain uses TRBV20-1 and TRBJ1-5; the D is unclear. CDR1 is DFQATT and CDR2 is SNEGSKA in the germline V gene (reference sequence). This CDR3 is built from 13 residues. The ends were cut back, 0 bases at V and 5 bases at J, with 8 bases in the middle. CDR3 sequence (DNA): TGCAGTGCTAGAGAGACTGATGATCAGCCCCAGCATTTT. Translated: CSARETDDQPQHF.

This clonotype was picked up many times. The chain uses TRBV27 and TRBJ2-1; D call uncertain. V was shortened by 0 bases and J by 2 bases, with 5 bases between the two germline ends. This CDR3 region has 14 residues. Per germline, CDR1 MNHEY and CDR2 SMNVEV (reference sequence). As DNA, the CDR3 is TGTGCCAGCAGTTTATCGATGGCCTACAATGAGCAGTTCTTC. Residues: CASSLSMAYNEQFF.

J is TRBJ2-2 and V is TRBV20-1, with D hard to call. CDR3 length: 13 residues. Trimming pared 3 bases from V and 6 bases from J, leaving 11 bases between. Germline V CDR1 and CDR2: DFQATT, SNEGSKA (reference sequence). In nucleotides, the CDR3 is TGCAGTGCTAGGGGATTGGGTTCCGGGGAGCTGTTTTTT. It yields the protein CSARGLGSGELFF.

In this sample, this clonotype turned up a few times. V usage is TRBV6-1 and J usage is TRBJ2-2; TRBD2 matches 8 bases. This CDR3 has 15 residues. V dropped 6 bases and J dropped 0; count of bases not matched to a gene: 3. Germline lookup yields CDR1 MNHNS and CDR2 SASEGT. This CDR3 is CASRRGRTNTGELFF. The CDR3 DNA is TGTGCCAGCAGACGCGGGAGGACGAACACCGGGGAGCTGTTTTTT.

This clonotype was counted ten times or more. The CDR3 DNA reads TGCAGTGCCGTGACCCATTCCATTTACAATGAGCAGTTCTTC. It specifies CSAVTHSIYNEQFF. This chain uses TRBV20-1 with TRBJ2-1; D ambiguous. Germline values: CDR1 DFQATT, CDR2 SNEGSKA (reference sequence). Trimming left V 6 bases short and J 4 bases short, with 16 bases between. The CDR3 contains 14 residues.

This clonotype was seen at least ten times. The chain links TRBV21-1 to TRBJ2-4; the listed D gene, TRBD2, was not tested against the DNA. TRBV21-1 is a known pseudogene. The CDR3 covers 16 residues. CDR3 loop: CASSKAGTSYLSIQYF. CDR3 nucleotides: TGTGCCAGCAGCAAAGCTGGGACTAGCTATCTGAGCATTCAGTACTTC.

At least ten counts were recorded for this clonotype. The rearrangement joins TRBV3-1 to TRBJ1-5; D is unresolved. The germline gives CDR1 LGHDT, CDR2 YNNKEL (reference sequence). Trimming took off 3 bases at V and 0 bases at J, with 15 bases between the two ends. The length of the CDR3 is 17 residues. The DNA of the CDR3 is TGTGCCAGCAGCCATGGAGTCGCCTCTTATAGCAATCAGCCCCAGCATTTT. Its translation: CASSHGVASYSNQPQHF.

Many counts were recorded for this clonotype. V is TRBV20-1 and J is TRBJ2-1, with unresolved D. The ends were cut back, 5 bases at V and 6 bases at J, with 17 bases in the middle. The germline V gene has CDR1 DFQATT and CDR2 SNEGSKA (reference sequence). The CDR3 runs 14 residues. As DNA, the CDR3 is TGCAGTGCTTCTCCGGGCCCCCGGCCCAATGAGCAGTTCTTC. Translating it yields CSASPGPRPNEQFF.

This sequence joins TRBV7-2 and TRBJ1-5; no reliable D call. V was shortened by 1 base and J by 1 base, with 8 bases between the two germline ends. This CDR3 has 15 residues. CDR1 is SGHTA and CDR2 is FQGNSA in the germline V gene. The CDR3 region has the DNA TGTGCCAGCAGCTTAGTGGACGGAAGCAATCAGCCCCAGCATTTT. Residues: CASSLVDGSNQPQHF.

This clonotype was seen more than once but under ten times. The rearrangement uses TRBV2 and TRBJ2-1; 8 bases map to TRBD2. The CDR3 extends over 14 amino acids. V gave up 3 bases and J gave up 5 bases; unmatched junction bases: 3. Per the germline V gene, CDR1 is SNHLY and CDR2 is FYNNEI. The CDR3: CASSDLAGNNEQFF. The DNA of the CDR3 is TGTGCCAGCAGTGACCTAGCGGGCAACAATGAGCAGTTCTTC.

This sequence joins TRBV7-2 and TRBJ1-5, with 9 bases aligning to TRBD1. The junction had 1 base not matched to a gene; V was cut back by 5 bases and J by 5 bases. This CDR3 has 13 residues. Per the germline V gene, CDR1 is SGHTA and CDR2 is FQGNSA. As DNA, the CDR3 is TGTGCCAGCAGCAGGGACAGGGATCAGCCCCAGCATTTT. Translation gives CASSRDRDQPQHF.